This TCR beta chain was sequenced for a study of cytomegalovirus exposure and HLA in healthy donors. Whole-study results and caveats: In vitro assays verified that a few CMV-associated chains recognized CMV antigens specifically. HLA allele associations emerged for 16,951 TCR beta sequences in a later analysis, at 0.05 false discovery rate. Most of the TCR beta V segments (in an earlier analysis) were productive either about 90% or about 30% of the time.

The PCR had 60 Vbeta and 13 Jbeta primers. Methods used by the authors: A follow-up analysis tallied around 80 million unique TCR beta chains, approximately 10 million shared. Generated by immunoSEQ multiplex PCR, the TCRdb table keeps only in-frame clones and is missing some. Clonal size and the V and J genes are those of that table, whereas D and trimming came from the DNA. This sample yields 150,000 to 200,000 clones, of which around 77% are seen a single time; 2.5% to 4% belongs to the top ten. A few counts support this clone. Antigen specificity is unknown. This sequence was found in a female donor in good health and CMV-seronegative. The sequencing sample was made of PBMCs.

CDR3 region: CASSLGASGRERYNEQFF. The CDR3 DNA follows: TGTGCCAGCAGCTTAGGGGCTAGCGGGAGGGAGAGGTACAATGAGCAGTTCTTC. V gene TRBV5-4 combines with J gene TRBJ2-1; 12 bases agree with TRBD2. J lost 4 bases, V lost 2 bases, and 10 bases had no gene match. The CDR3 is 18 residues long. Germline V lookup: CDR1 SGHNT, CDR2 YYREEE (reference sequence).